Presented here are 9 T cell receptor beta chains from one specimen sequenced in a study of spatial heterogeneity in lung cancer. Overall study findings and caveats: Tumor mutation counts were tracked by expanded intratumoral alpha and beta TCR counts.

The time point here: sample taken at primary tumor resection. The antigens of these receptors remain unknown. Each CDR3 protein is one row after TCRdb ran MiXCR on the 5' RACE reads. The data hold some 10,000 distinct CDR3 sequences, with 4.5% to 6.5% observed a single time. Specimen: lung tumor tissue, collected at surgery. These receptor sequences come from a male donor with early-stage non-small cell lung cancer.

This clonotype was counted between two and nine times. In a library made to pick up alpha chains, this beta chain is a stray read with a size that means little. J is TRBJ2-1 and V is TRBV20-1, with 11 bases that match TRBD2. The CDR3 has 16 amino acids. CDR1 and CDR2 from the germline V gene are DFQATT and SNEGSKA (reference sequence). J gave up 4 bases and V 0 bases, and 5 bases lay outside the gene matches. The CDR3 region has the DNA TGCAGTGCTAGAGAGCGGACTAGCGGGCGATACAATGAGCAGTTCTTC. Translating it yields CSARERTSGRYNEQFF.

By share of the sample, this clonotype is medium-sized. This beta chain represents an off-target read in a library built for alpha chains; its size is of limited meaning. As DNA, the CDR3 is TGTGCCAGCAGCCCGGGGGTGTCCGTATACAATGAGCAGTTCTTC. This gives the protein CASSPGVSVYNEQFF. The chain uses TRBV21-1 and TRBJ2-1; TRBD1, the D gene given by the table, was not confirmed from the DNA. TRBV21-1 is listed as a pseudogene. This CDR3 is 15 amino acids long.

In its sample, this clonotype was seen many times. Since it is a stray read in a library aimed at alpha chains, this beta chain has a size that is not meaningful. This rearrangement joins TRBV7-8 to TRBJ1-1; TRBD1 aligns across 9 bases. V lost 5 bases, J lost 3 bases, and 4 bases stayed unmatched. Germline CDR1 and CDR2: SGHVS and FQNEAQ. The CDR3 covers 14 residues. CDR3: CASSLQGAHTEAFF. In nucleotides, the CDR3 is TGTGCCAGCAGCCTACAGGGGGCCCACACTGAAGCTTTCTTT. The complete variable domain, with remaining parts taken from reference TRBV7-8 and TRBJ1-1, reads GAGVSQSPRYKVAKRGQDVALRCDPISGHVSLFWYQQALGQGPEFLTYFQNEAQLDKSGLPSDRFFAERPEGSVSTLKIQRTQQEDSAVYLCASSLQGAHTEAFFGQGTRLTVV.

This clonotype was counted ten times or more. Because this beta chain is a stray read in a library intended to capture alpha chains, its abundance should not be given much weight. Written as DNA, the CDR3 is TGCGCCAGCAGCTTGGTAGCGGGAGGGCCCTACGAGCAGTACTTC. This codes for CASSLVAGGPYEQYF. The chain couples TRBV5-1 to TRBJ2-7; TRBD2 matches at 11 bases. V was clipped by 0 bases and J by 2 bases; unmatched bases: 1. The CDR3 totals 15 residues. The germline V gene encodes CDR1 SGHRS and CDR2 YFSETQ.

This clonotype was seen at least ten times. This beta chain represents an off-target read in a library built for alpha chains; its size is of limited meaning. The chain combines TRBV5-1 with TRBJ2-7; TRBD2 matches 14 bases. The germline V gene has CDR1 SGHRS and CDR2 YFSETQ. V was clipped by 2 bases and J by 4 bases; unmatched bases: 5. The CDR3 has 16 amino acids. CDR3 DNA sequence: TGCGCCAGCAGCTTAGGGACTAGCGGGAGTAGGTACGAGCAGTACTTC. Protein: CASSLGTSGSRYEQYF.

By its share, this clonotype is medium-sized. A library prepared for alpha chains yielded this beta chain as an off-target read; its size is of little meaning. V gene TRBV20-1 combines with J gene TRBJ2-7, with D tentatively TRBD1 (5 bases). Trimming took off 5 bases at V and 0 bases at J, with 11 bases between the two ends. The CDR3 has 13 amino acids. The V gene's germline CDR1 is DFQATT and CDR2 SNEGSKA (reference sequence). The CDR3, as DNA: TGCAGTGCTGCCGCAGGGTTCTCCTACGAGCAGTACTTC. It is translated as CSAAAGFSYEQYF.

Concerning this clonotype: The library was designed around alpha chains, so this beta chain is a stray read whose abundance carries little weight. The rearrangement uses TRBV20-1 and TRBJ2-5, with a tentative D call TRBD1 (6 bases). Deletions cut 2 bases from V and 1 base from J, with 11 bases between. This CDR3 is built from 14 residues. Germline V gene lookup returns CDR1 DFQATT and CDR2 SNEGSKA (reference sequence). Here the CDR3 reads CSARIDRSQETQYF. The CDR3 DNA sequence: TGCAGTGCTAGAATCGACAGGAGCCAAGAGACCCAGTACTTC.

In regard to this clonotype: Being off target in a library aimed at alpha chains, this beta chain has a size of little meaning. The CDR3 region is CASSEGLSVETQYF. The CDR3 DNA sequence: TGTGCCAGCAGTGAGGGGCTGTCCGTGGAGACCCAGTACTTC. V is TRBV25-1 and J is TRBJ2-5; perhaps TRBD1 as D (5 bases). The germline V gene encodes CDR1 MGHDK and CDR2 SYGVNS. V was cut by 3 bases and J by 5 bases, with 13 bases left in between. The CDR3 spans 14 residues.

Concerning this clonotype itself: A library prepared for alpha chains yielded this beta chain as an off-target read; its size is of little meaning. The CDR3 DNA sequence: TGTGCCAGCAGTCTGACAGGGAACACTGAAGCTTTCTTT. Translation: CASSLTGNTEAFF. V gene TRBV27 combines with J gene TRBJ1-1, with D possibly matching TRBD1 (6 bases). CDR3 size: 13 residues. The V and J ends lost 5 bases and 1 base respectively, with 8 bases between them. Germline loops: CDR1 MNHEY, CDR2 SMNVEV (reference sequence).